This T cell receptor (beta chain) originates from a study of control samples from healthy donors and cancer patients. Profiled with immunoSEQ multiplex PCR; TCRdb holds only in-frame clones, not every one. The sample carries tens of thousands of clones, more than 75% recorded once. The material sequenced was PBMCs. The TCR sequence derives from a woman aged 55 to 70 with lung cancer.

For the CDR3, the DNA is TGTGCCAGCAGCCCTCCACTAGCGGGAGGGCCCGGGGAGCTGTTTTTT. Amino acid sequence: CASSPPLAGGPGELFF. The chain carries TRBV7-9 and TRBJ2-2, with 13 bases matching TRBD2. In germline, CDR1 is SEHNR, CDR2 FQNEAQ (reference sequence). Unmatched junction bases numbered 6, after V lost 5 bases and J lost 6 bases. This CDR3 is built from 16 residues.